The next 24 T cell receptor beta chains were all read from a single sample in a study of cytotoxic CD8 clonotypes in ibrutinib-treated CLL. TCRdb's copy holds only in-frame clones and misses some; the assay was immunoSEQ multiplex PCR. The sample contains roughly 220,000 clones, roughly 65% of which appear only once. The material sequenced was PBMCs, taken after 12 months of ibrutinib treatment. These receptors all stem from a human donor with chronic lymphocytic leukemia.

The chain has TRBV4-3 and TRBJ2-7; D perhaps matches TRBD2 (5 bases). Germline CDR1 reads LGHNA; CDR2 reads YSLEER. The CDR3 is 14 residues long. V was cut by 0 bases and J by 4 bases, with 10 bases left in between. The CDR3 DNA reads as TGCGCCAGCAGCCAAGAGGGCTCGGGGTACGAGCAGTACTTC. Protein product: CASSQEGSGYEQYF.

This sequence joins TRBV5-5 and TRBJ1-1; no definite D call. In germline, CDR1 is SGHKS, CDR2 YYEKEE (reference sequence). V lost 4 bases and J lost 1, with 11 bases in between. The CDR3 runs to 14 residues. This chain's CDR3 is CASSKTERNTEAFF. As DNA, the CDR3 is TGTGCCAGCAGCAAAACCGAACGGAACACTGAAGCTTTCTTT.

CDR3 region: CASSISLDNEQFF. The CDR3 DNA reads TGTGCCAGCAGCATTAGCCTAGACAATGAGCAGTTCTTC. V and J are TRBV9 and TRBJ2-1; D not resolved. The length of the CDR3 is 13 residues. CDR1 SGDLS and CDR2 YYNGEE come from the germline V gene. The ends were cut back, 4 bases at V and 5 bases at J, with 10 bases in the middle.

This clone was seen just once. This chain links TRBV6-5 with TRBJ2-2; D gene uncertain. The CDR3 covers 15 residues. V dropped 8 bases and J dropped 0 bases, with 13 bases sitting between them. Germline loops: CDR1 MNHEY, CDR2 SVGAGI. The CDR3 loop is CASHLGRTNTGELFF. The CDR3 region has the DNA TGTGCCAGCCACTTGGGCAGAACGAACACCGGGGAGCTGTTTTTT.

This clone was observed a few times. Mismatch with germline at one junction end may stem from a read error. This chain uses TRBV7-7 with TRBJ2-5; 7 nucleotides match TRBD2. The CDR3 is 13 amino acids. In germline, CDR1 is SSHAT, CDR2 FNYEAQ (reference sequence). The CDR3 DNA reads TGTGCTAGCAGCCCACGGGGGGAAGAGACCCAGTACTTC. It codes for CASSPRGEETQYF.

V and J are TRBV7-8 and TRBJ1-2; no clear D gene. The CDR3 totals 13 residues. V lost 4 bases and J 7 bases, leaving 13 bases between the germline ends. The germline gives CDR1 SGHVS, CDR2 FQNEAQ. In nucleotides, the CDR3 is TGTGCCAGCAGCTCCAGACCCGGCGGTGGCTACACCTTC. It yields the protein CASSSRPGGGYTF.

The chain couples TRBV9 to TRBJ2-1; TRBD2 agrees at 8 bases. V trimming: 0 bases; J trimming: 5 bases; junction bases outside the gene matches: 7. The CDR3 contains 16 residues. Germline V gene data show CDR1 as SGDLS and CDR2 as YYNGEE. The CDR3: CASSVATSGPNNEQFF. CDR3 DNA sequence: TGTGCCAGCAGCGTAGCTACTAGCGGCCCGAACAATGAGCAGTTCTTC.

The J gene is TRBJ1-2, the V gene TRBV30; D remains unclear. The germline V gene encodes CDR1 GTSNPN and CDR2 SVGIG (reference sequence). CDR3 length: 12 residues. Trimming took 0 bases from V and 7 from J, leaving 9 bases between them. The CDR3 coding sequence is TGTGCCTGGAGTGTAAAGATCGGTGGCTACACCTTC. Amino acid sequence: CAWSVKIGGYTF.

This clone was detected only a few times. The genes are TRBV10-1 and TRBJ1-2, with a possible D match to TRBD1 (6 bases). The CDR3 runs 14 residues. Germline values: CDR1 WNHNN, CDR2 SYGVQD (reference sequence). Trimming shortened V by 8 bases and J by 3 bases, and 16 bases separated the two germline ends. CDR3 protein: CASLSPGDHYGYTF. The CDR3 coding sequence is TGCGCCAGCCTGAGTCCAGGGGACCACTATGGCTACACCTTC.

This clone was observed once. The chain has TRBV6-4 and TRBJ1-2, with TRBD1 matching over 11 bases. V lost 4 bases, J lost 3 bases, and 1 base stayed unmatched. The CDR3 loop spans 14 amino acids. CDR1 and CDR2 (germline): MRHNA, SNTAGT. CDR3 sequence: CASSGTGGDYGYTF. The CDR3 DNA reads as TGTGCCAGCAGTGGGACAGGGGGCGACTATGGCTACACCTTC.

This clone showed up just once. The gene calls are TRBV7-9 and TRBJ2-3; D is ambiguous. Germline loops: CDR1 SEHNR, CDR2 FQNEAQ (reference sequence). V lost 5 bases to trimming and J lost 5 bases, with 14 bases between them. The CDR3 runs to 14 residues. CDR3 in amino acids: CASSGYVPGDTQYF. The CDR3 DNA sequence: TGTGCCAGCAGCGGTTACGTGCCGGGAGATACGCAGTATTTT.

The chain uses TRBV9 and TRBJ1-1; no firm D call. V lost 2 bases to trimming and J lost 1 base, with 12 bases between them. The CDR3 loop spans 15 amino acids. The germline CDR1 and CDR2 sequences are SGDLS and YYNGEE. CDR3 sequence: CASSVGREGNTEAFF. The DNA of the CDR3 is TGTGCCAGCAGCGTTGGACGGGAGGGGAACACTGAAGCTTTCTTT. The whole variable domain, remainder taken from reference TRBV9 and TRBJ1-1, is DSGVTQTPKHLITATGQRVTLRCSPRSGDLSVYWYQQSLDQGLQFLIQYYNGEERAKGNILERFSAQQFPDLHSELNLSSLELGDSALYFCASSVGREGNTEAFFGQGTRLTVV.

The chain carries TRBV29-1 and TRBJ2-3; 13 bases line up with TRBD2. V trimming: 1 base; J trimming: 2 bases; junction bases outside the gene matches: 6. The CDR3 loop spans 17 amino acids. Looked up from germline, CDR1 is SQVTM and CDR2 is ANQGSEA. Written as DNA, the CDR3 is TGCAGCGTTGAAGCCCCCGGACTAGCGGGAGACACAGATACGCAGTATTTT. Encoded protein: CSVEAPGLAGDTDTQYF.

Written as DNA, the CDR3 is TGTGCCAGCAGCCCCTTAGAGTCCTCTGGAAACACCATATATTTT. Its protein product is CASSPLESSGNTIYF. The V and J genes are TRBV4-2 and TRBJ1-3; D gene uncertain. This CDR3 is 15 amino acids long. Germline CDR1 is LGHNA and CDR2 is YNFKEQ. Trimming left V 4 bases short and J 0 bases short, with 10 bases between.

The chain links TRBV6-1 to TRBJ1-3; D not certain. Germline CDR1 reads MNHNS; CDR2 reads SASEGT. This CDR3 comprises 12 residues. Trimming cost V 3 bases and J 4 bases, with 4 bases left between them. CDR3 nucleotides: TGTGCCAGCAGTGATTGGGGAAACACCATATATTTT. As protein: CASSDWGNTIYF.

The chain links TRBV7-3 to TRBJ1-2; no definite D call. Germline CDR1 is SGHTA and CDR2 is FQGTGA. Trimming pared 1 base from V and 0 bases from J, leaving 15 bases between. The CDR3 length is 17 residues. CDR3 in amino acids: CASSLIGGMTANYGYTF. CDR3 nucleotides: TGTGCCAGCAGCTTAATCGGTGGTATGACCGCTAACTATGGCTACACCTTC.

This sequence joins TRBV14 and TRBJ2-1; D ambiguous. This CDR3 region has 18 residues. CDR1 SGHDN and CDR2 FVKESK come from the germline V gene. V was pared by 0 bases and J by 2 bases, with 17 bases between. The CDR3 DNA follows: TGTGCCAGCAGCCAAGACCCGATAAAGGATTGGGCCTACAATGAGCAGTTCTTC. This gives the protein CASSQDPIKDWAYNEQFF.

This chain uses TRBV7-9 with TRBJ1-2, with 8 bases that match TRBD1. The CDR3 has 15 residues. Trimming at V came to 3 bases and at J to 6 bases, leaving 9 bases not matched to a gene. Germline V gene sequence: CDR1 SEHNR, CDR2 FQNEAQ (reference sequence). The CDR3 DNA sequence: TGTGCCAGCAGCTTGACAGGGGTTAGCTTCGATGGCTACACCTTC. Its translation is CASSLTGVSFDGYTF.

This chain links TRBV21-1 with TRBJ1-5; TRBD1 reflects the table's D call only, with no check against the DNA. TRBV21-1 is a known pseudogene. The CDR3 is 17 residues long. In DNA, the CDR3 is TGTGCCAGCAGCAATCCTAAGAGACAGGATAGCAATCAGCCCCAGCATTTT. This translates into CASSNPKRQDSNQPQHF.

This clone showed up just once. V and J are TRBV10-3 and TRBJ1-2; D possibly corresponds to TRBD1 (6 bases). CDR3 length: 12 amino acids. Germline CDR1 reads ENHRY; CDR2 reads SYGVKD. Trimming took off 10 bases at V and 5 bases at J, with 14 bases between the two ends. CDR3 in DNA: TGTGCCACCTTAGGGGGGGGATATGGCTACACCTTC. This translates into CATLGGGYGYTF.

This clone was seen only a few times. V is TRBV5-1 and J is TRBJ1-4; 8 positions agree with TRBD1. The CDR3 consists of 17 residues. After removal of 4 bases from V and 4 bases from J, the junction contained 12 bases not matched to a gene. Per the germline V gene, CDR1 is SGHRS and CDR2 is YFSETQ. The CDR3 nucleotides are TGCGCCAGCAGCCCCGGGACAGGCGCGGGTCGTAATGAAAAACTGTTTTTT. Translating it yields CASSPGTGAGRNEKLFF.

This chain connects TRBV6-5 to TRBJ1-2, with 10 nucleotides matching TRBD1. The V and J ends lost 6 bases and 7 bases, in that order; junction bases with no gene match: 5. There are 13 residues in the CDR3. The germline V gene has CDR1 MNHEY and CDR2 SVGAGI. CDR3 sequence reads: CASSRQGASGYTF. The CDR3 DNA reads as TGTGCCAGCAGCCGACAGGGGGCGAGTGGCTACACCTTC.

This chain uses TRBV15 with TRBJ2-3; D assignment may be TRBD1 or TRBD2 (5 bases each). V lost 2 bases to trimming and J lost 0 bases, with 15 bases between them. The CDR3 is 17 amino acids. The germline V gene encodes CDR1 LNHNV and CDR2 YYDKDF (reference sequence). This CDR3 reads CATSRPRGRESTDTQYF. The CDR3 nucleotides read TGTGCCACCAGCAGACCTCGGGGCAGGGAGAGCACAGATACGCAGTATTTT.

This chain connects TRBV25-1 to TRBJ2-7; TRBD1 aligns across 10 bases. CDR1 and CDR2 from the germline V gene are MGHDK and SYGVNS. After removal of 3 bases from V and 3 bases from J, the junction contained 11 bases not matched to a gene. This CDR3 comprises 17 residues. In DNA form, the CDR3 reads TGTGCCAGCAGTGAGCCCTCGTGGGGGACAGGGGACTACGAGCAGTACTTC. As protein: CASSEPSWGTGDYEQYF.